The T cell receptor beta chain under discussion was sequenced for a study of cytomegalovirus exposure and HLA in healthy donors (dated by TCRdb to about 2017). Study-level background: According to an earlier analysis of a few hundred of the donors, 150 million to 200 million T cells yielded some 120 million unique TCR beta sequences and about 300 Gb of sequence data. Roughly 310 gigabases of sequencing data and some 85 million unique TCR sequences were included in an early release covering 550 to 800 HLA-typed donors. Of the 350 to 450 genotyped donors, roughly 85% fell in the genetic ancestry cluster associated with self-reported Caucasian donors. The aim of the study was to test whether cataloging public T cell receptors could identify signatures of past pathogen exposure. The study used immunosequencing to profile the T cell repertoires of 600 to 850 subjects and linked those repertoires to cytomegalovirus serostatus. A separate validation cohort of approximately 130 different subjects was used in addition to the roughly 670-subject first cohort. To predict cytomegalovirus infection status, the study combined high-throughput TCR immunosequencing, statistical association of individual TCRs with disease status, and machine learning. A later analysis re-examined previously published TCR beta repertoires from about 670 donors and added high-resolution HLA genotyping to investigate patterns of TCR occurrence. In the later analysis, no new phenotypic data were used to find candidate immune exposures; instead, reliance was placed on TCR beta sequences and their occurrence across donors. An earlier analysis of 500 to 750 of the donors applied high-throughput TCR beta sequencing to assess whether each TCR beta V gene segment acted as functional or pseudogenic. Donor age, sex, ethnicity and CMV serostatus were collected together with the repertoire data. A later genetic analysis took genome-wide SNP genotypes for about 55% of the 666 donors and used that subset as a discovery cohort. All discovery cohort repertoires had been generated on a single sequencing platform. Class I and class II HLA loci were covered by the typing at four-digit resolution. Typing coverage varied by locus: about 629-630 donors for A, B, C, DRB1 and DQB1; approximately 520 for DQA1; about 570 for DPA1; about 450 for DPB1. Roughly 5 DR-DQ haplotypes were treated as single units for association and clustering because of strong linkage in the cohort. Among around 400 genotyped donors of the cohort, an average of 235,054 unique TCR beta nucleotide sequences were sequenced per donor, roughly 20% of them non-productive. Overall study results and their limits: A later analysis found that most CMV-associated TCR beta chains appeared HLA-restricted, with HLA associations seemingly driven largely by CMV exposure. A cluster of highly shared sequence variants was judged likely to be a technical artifact of the sequencing pipeline. When HLA alleles, especially DR and DQ, strongly co-occurred, TCR associations were difficult to assign to individual alleles. An earlier analysis of some 560 of the donors showed that most TCR beta V segments appeared in productive rearrangements either about 90% or about 30% of the time, which broadly matched IMGT annotations. In a later genetic analysis, a missense DCLRE1C variant was associated with V-gene and J-gene trimming of TCR beta chains, and the association was replicated in an independent cohort. The classifier was reported to diagnose cytomegalovirus status with high specificity and sensitivity in both the original cohort and the validation cohort. Some IMGT-functional V segments, including TRBV6-2 and TRBV6-3, could not be told apart with the 87-base-pair reads, so those segments were excluded. In this cohort, only TCR beta chains were sequenced, and detectable features were limited by the absence of alpha or paired-chain data. In a later analysis, the rate of TCR association differed among HLA loci, with DRB1 alleles having the most associated TCRs and HLA-C alleles having the fewest. Presence/absence analyses assumed roughly uniform sequencing depth across donors, an assumption that may not hold. Compared with equally common non-associated chains, HLA-associated TCR beta chains in a later analysis were more clonally expanded and had lower generation probabilities. While some public TCRs were present in many individuals, most TCR sequences turned up only very rarely across donors. A later analysis reported that several top co-occurrence clusters appeared linked to parvovirus B19, influenza, CMV and Epstein-Barr virus. For the cohort, immune exposure information was limited to CMV serostatus. A total of 164 TCR beta chains were listed by the study as associated with cytomegalovirus. Because counts were too low, roughly 16 rarely observed V segments, including chromosome 9 orphons, were excluded from the earlier analysis of 587 of the donors. A further reported finding was that TCR beta sequences accurately predicted the HLA-A and HLA-B alleles for most subjects in the first cohort. Because HLA typing was unavailable for some donors at each locus, only the typed subset was used in association tests. Three of the identified cytomegalovirus-associated TCR beta chains were confirmed in vitro to be specific for cytomegalovirus antigens. In a later analysis, around 17,000 TCR beta sequences were associated with specific HLA alleles at a false discovery rate of 0.05. According to a later genetic analysis, donors in an Asian-associated ancestry cluster had fewer N-insertions in productive TCRs than the approximately 670-donor mean. The authors suggested that the approach could potentially be generalized to other disease states and immunological phenotypes. Linkage disequilibrium might explain the correlated functional status among segregating V segments, but an unknown experimental factor could not be excluded.

Library preparation was by the immunoSEQ multiplex PCR assay. For the multiplex PCR, a mixture combining 60 forward primers for TCR Vbeta segments and 13 reverse primers for TCR Jbeta segments was used. A multiplex PCR assay on genomic DNA amplified the CDR3 region of rearranged TCR beta genes. The amplified TCR beta libraries were sequenced on the Illumina HiSeq System as 87-base-pair reads. Regarding the original processing steps: In a later analysis, 80 million or so unique TCR beta chains were counted across the roughly 670 repertoires, and approximately 11 million of these chains were shared by at least two donors. A nearest-neighbor algorithm error-corrected the raw reads and collapsed the reads into unique sequences, merging closely related sequences to remove PCR and sequencing errors. CDR3 sequences were aligned to IMGT reference sequences to assign V, D and J gene segments. For a sequence to be retained, a match of at least six nucleotides to both a V gene segment and a J gene segment was required. A rearrangement was called productive if the CDR3 had no stop codons and remained in frame with V and J, and every other rearrangement was called non-productive. Following IMGT convention, CDR3 was defined as the stretch from the second conserved V-encoded cysteine to the conserved J-encoded phenylalanine. In an earlier analysis of approximately 500 of the donors, sequences lacking an unambiguous match to a single V gene segment were excluded. In an earlier analysis of some 590 of the donors, a V segment was called functional when productive rearrangements were above 56.7%, and segregating when the standard deviation between donors exceeded 5%. A statistical classification framework was built to diagnose cytomegalovirus status from the catalog of TCR beta chain sequences. A later analysis assigned V and J genes by comparing TCR nucleotide sequences with IMGT/GENE-DB human TR gene sequences. A later analysis assigned CDR3 sequences and most-parsimonious VDJ recombination scenarios with the TCRdist pipeline. In a later analysis, every TCR beta chain was defined by the combination of its CDR3 amino acid sequence and its V-gene family, and reads without a unique V-gene family were dropped. A later analysis removed 550 to 650 highly shared, low-generation-probability nucleotide sequences to deal with suspected cross-contamination and a sequencing artifact. In a later analysis, a clonal expansion index for each public chain was calculated from normalized within-repertoire ranks of inferred template counts. Generation probabilities in a later analysis came from a VDJ recombination model fitted to out-of-frame rearrangements, and those results were checked against IGoR. Hypergeometric tests were used in a later analysis to score TCR-TCR, TCR-HLA and TCR-CMV co-occurrence, with a repertoire-size bias correction applied to the TCR pairs. To estimate false discovery rates, a later analysis permuted the HLA or CMV assignments 20 times. In a later analysis, co-occurring TCRs were grouped using DBSCAN, with TCRdist sequence similarity added in when clustering inside HLA-allele-positive subsets. For co-occurrence clustering, repertoires with fewer than 30,000 or more than 120,000 public chains were excluded, along with roughly 5 repertoires with anomalous nucleotide sharing. The table comes from immuneACCESS by way of TCRdb, which keeps in-frame sequences with V and J called. Part of the clones is missing from these tables; in studies checked, under half for an unresolved V gene and the rest for unknown reasons. V and J calls and clone size come straight from that table; D and trimming were deduced from the DNA. The sample records some 150,000 clones, roughly four fifths of which are singletons. The ten top clones hold 7% of the sample.

A note on this clone: Which antigen it targets is not known. Base qualities are missing; no much larger clone stands one base away.

The cohort consisted of 666 healthy bone marrow donors. At the time of sampling, every cohort member was nominally healthy, though immune exposures that went unrecorded were likely present. The donor tested CMV seronegative and was one of the 352 seronegative cohort members. A peripheral blood sample was collected from each donor, and TCR beta sequencing was performed on peripheral blood mononuclear cells. The Qiagen DNeasy Blood Extraction Kit was used to extract genomic DNA from the blood cell samples. CDR1 and CDR2 were assigned from the germline V gene (reference sequence) as GTSNPN and SVGIG. Inclusive of the bounding cysteine and phenylalanine, the CDR3 is 15 residues long. Only the CDR3 part of the read is kept: 45 bases, read in frame from the first base. V loses 0 bases, J loses 3 bases, and the germline ends lie 12 bases apart.

The receptor was derived from a man aged 25-40 years in good health and CMV-seronegative. Material for sequencing was PBMCs. In this chain, TRBV30 is recombined with TRBJ1-5; no confident D gene assignment can be made. The CDR3 reads as follows: CAWSVGLVNNQPQHF. The sequenced DNA is TGTGCCTGGAGTGTAGGTCTAGTCAACAATCAGCCCCAGCATTTT. With the rest looked up from the reference TRBV30 and TRBJ1-5 genes rather than sequenced, the full variable domain is SQTIHQWPATLVQPVGSPLSLECTVEGTSNPNLYWYRQAAGRGLQLLFYSVGIGQISSEVPQNLSASRPQDRQFILSSKKLLLSDSGFYLCAWSVGLVNNQPQHFGDGTRLSIL.